The rows below give T cell receptor beta chains drawn from one sample of a study of T cells after yellow fever vaccination. MiXCR, applied by TCRdb to the 5' RACE reads, yields one record per CDR3 protein. This sample has 250,000 or so distinct CDR3 sequences, with roughly 4% found just once. Sequencing used PBMCs, obtained 15 days after the yellow fever booster vaccination. Receptors were obtained from a man younger than 30 who received the YFV17D yellow fever vaccine. CDR3s include the opening cysteine and the closing phenylalanine or tryptophan. Each record gives: CDR3 DNA, CDR3 protein, V gene, J gene, D gene, clone size. A D gene is named only where the DNA matches it firmly. Size values are once, few and many counts, or a class for expanded clones, and some rows have none.

TGCAGTGCTCCGGGGACAGGGTTAACCGGGGAGCTGTTTTTT	CSAPGTGLTGELFF	TRBV20-1	TRBJ2-2	TRBD1	many
TGCAGTGCTAGAGATCCGGGACAGTCCACAGATACGCAGTATTTT	CSARDPGQSTDTQYF	TRBV20-1	TRBJ2-3	TRBD1	many
TGCGCCAGCAGCTTGGGTGGGACTAACAATGAGCAGTTCTTC	CASSLGGTNNEQFF	TRBV5-1	TRBJ2-1	TRBD2	many
TGTGCCAGCAGCTGGGGACAGGGCCCGGAGACCCAGTACTTC	CASSWGQGPETQYF	TRBV7-8	TRBJ2-5	TRBD1	many
TGCAGTGCTAGAGGGCTAGCAGATTACAATGAGCAGTTCTTC	CSARGLADYNEQFF	TRBV20-1	TRBJ2-1	.	many
TGTGCCAGCAGGCAGAACTATGGCTACACCTTC	CASRQNYGYTF	TRBV2	TRBJ1-2	.	many
TGTGCCAGCAGCCAGGACAGGTTTTTCCGCTACACCTTC	CASSQDRFFRYTF	TRBV12-3/TRBV12-4	TRBJ1-2	TRBD1	many
TGTGCCAGCAGCTTTCGACTAGCCCCCCCAGAGACCCAGTACTTC	CASSFRLAPPETQYF	TRBV7-2	TRBJ2-5	TRBD2	many
TGCGCCAGCAGCCAAGTTGGAAAGGGCGGCGGCTACACCTTC	CASSQVGKGGGYTF	TRBV4-1	TRBJ1-2	.	many
TGTGCCAGCAGTGACCCAACAGGGCACTATGGCTACACCTTC	CASSDPTGHYGYTF	TRBV6-1	TRBJ1-2	.	many
TGCAGTGCTAGTGGGGGGCAGGTCACTGAAGCTTTCTTT	CSASGGQVTEAFF	TRBV20-1	TRBJ1-1	.	many
TGCGCCAGCAGTCAATTTTCGGACACCACTTATAGCAATCAGCCCCAGCATTTT	CASSQFSDTTYSNQPQHF	TRBV23-1	TRBJ1-5	.	many
TGCGCCAGCAGCCAAGCCCCGGAGACTAGCGGGCCAAACAATGAGCAGTTCTTC	CASSQAPETSGPNNEQFF	TRBV4-3	TRBJ2-1	TRBD2	many
TGTGCCATCAGTGAGGGGACAGGGGCTACCTCCAGCACTGAAGCTTTCTTT	CAISEGTGATSSTEAFF	TRBV10-3	TRBJ1-1	TRBD1	many
TGCGCCAGCAGCTCAGCAGGGGGAACCCGGGACAGGGAGAAAGATACGCAGTATTTT	CASSSAGGTRDREKDTQYF	TRBV5-1	TRBJ2-3	TRBD1	many
TGTGCCAGCAGTTTAGACCTGGAGACCCAGTACTTC	CASSLDLETQYF	TRBV12-3/TRBV12-4	TRBJ2-5	.	many
TGCAGCGCTGGGCGACAAGAGTCAACCGAGCAGTACTTC	CSAGRQESTEQYF	TRBV29-1	TRBJ2-7	.	many
TGTGCCAGTCACCTAGACAGTGCCCAAGAGACCCAGTACTTC	CASHLDSAQETQYF	TRBV7-9	TRBJ2-5	.	many
TGTGCCAGCAGCTTAGAGGGGGGCCGGCGCTACACCTTC	CASSLEGGRRYTF	TRBV7-2	TRBJ1-2	.	.
TGTGCCAGCAGTTCGGCAGGGCGGCGCGAGCAGTACTTC	CASSSAGRREQYF	TRBV12-3/TRBV12-4	TRBJ2-7	.	.